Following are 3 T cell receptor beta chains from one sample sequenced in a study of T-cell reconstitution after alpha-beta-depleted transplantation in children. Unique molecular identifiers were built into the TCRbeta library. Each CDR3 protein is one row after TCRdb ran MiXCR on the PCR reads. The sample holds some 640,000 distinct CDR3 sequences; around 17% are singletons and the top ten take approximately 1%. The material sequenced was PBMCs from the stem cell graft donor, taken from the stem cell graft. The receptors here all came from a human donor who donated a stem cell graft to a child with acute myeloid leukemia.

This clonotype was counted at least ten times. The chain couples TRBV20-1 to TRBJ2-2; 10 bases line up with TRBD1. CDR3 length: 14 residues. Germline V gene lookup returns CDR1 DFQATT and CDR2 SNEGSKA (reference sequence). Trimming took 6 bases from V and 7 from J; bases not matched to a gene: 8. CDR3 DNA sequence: TGCAGTGCCCATGACAGGGGGCGTATCGGGGAGCTGTTTTTT. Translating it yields CSAHDRGRIGELFF.

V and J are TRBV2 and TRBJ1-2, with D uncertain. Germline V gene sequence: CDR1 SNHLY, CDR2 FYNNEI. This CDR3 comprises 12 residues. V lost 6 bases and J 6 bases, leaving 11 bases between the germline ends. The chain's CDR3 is CASRDDRHGYTF. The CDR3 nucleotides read TGTGCCAGCAGGGACGATCGCCATGGCTACACCTTC.

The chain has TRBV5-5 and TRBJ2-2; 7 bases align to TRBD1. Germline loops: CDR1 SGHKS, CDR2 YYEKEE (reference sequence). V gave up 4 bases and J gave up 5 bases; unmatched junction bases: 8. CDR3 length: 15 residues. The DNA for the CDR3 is TGTGCCAGCAGCCTCTGGACAGGCGAAACCGGGGAGCTGTTTTTT. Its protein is CASSLWTGETGELFF.